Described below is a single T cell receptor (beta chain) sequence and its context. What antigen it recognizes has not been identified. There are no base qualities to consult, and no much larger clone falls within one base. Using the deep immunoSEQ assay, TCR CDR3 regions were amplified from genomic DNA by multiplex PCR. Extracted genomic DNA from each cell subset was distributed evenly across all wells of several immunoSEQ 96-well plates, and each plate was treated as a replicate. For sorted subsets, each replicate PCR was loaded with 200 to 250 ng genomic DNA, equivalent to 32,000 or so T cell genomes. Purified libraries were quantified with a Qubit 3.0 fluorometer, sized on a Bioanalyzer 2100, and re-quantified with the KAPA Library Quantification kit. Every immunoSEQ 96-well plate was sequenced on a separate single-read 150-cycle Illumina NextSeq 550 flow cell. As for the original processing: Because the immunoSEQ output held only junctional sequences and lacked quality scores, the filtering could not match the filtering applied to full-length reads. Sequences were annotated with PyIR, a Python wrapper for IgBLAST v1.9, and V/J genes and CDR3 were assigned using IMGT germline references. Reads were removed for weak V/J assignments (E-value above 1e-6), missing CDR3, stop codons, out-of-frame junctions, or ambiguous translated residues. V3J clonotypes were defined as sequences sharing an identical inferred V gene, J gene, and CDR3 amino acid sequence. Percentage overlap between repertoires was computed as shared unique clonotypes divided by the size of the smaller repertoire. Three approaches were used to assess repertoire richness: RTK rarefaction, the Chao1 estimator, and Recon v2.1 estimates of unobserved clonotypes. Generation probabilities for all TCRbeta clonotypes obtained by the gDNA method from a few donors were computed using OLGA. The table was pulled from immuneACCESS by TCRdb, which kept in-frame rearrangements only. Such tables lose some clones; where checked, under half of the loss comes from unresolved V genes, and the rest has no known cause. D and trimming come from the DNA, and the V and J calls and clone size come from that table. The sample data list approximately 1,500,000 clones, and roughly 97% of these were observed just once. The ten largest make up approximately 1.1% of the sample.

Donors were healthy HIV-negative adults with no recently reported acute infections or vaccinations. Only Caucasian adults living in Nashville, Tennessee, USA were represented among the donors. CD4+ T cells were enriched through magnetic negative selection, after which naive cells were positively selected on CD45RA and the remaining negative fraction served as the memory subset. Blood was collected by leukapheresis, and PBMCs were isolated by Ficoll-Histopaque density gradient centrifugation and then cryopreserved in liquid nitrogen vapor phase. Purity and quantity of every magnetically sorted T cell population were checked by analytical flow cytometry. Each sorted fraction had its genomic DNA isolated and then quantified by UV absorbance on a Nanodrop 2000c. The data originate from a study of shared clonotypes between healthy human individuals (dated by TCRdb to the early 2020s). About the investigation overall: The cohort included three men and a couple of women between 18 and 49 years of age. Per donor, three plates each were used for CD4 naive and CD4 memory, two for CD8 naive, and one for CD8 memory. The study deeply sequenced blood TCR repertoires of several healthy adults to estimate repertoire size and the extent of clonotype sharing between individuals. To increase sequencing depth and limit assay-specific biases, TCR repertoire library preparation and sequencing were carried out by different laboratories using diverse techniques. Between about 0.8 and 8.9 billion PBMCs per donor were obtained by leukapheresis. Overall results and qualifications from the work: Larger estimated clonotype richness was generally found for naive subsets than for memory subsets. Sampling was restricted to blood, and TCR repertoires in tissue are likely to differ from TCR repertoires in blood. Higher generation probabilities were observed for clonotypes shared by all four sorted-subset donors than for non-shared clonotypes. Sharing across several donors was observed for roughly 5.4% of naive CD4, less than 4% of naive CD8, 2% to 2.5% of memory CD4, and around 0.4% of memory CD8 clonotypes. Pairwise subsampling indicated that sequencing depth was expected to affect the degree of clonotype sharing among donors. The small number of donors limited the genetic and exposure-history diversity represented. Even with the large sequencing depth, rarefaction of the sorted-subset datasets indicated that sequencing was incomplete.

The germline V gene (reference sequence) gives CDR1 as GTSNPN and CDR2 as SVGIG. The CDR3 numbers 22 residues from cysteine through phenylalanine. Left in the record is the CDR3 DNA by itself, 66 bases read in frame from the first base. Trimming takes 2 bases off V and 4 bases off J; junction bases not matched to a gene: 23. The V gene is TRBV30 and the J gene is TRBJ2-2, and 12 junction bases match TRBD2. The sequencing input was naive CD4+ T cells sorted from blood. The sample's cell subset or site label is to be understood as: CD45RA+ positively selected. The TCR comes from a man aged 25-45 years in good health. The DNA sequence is TGTGCCTGGAGTCAACTATCATACCCCGGCCTAGCGGGAGGGCAACGCACCGGGGAGCTGTTTTTT. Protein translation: CAWSQLSYPGLAGGQRTGELFF.